What follows describes a single TCR beta chain. This entry comes from a study of blood T cell repertoires in COVID-19. The wider study: Acute and convalescent COVID-19 specimens originated in the United States, Italy and Spain.

All recovered Cohort 3 donors got two negative PCRs, got clearance, or saw symptom resolution. Study processing details: By means of reference gene primer amplification, nucleated cell counts were estimated. Profiling relied on immunoSEQ multiplex PCR, and the TCRdb table lists in-frame clones only, not all of them. From that table come the V and J calls and clone size; the DNA was used to work out D and trimming. The profile shows 150,000 to 200,000 clones, around four fifths of them singletons. J lost 1 base, V lost 5 bases, and 9 bases had no gene match. Per germline, CDR1 SGHVS and CDR2 FQNEAQ. The CDR3 totals 16 residues.

The receptor's source is a man aged 35 to 55 who had recovered from COVID-19. This chain uses TRBV7-8 with TRBJ2-5; TRBD2 matches 8 bases. The sample taken for sequencing was PBMCs or T cells enriched from blood (not recorded which). This CDR3 is CASSPLSGSFQETQYF. The CDR3, as DNA: TGTGCCAGCAGCCCCCTCAGCGGGAGTTTCCAAGAGACCCAGTACTTC.